The 2 T cell receptor beta chains reported below all come from one sample, sequenced in a study of CD8+CD57+ T cells in acquired aplastic anemia. CDR3 and TCR beta VDJ profiling relied on a genomic DNA template. TCRdb analysed the reads with MiXCR anew, one entry per CDR3 protein. The table records about 58,000 distinct CDR3 sequences, roughly 60% of them present only once. All sequencing subjects had displayed CD8+CD57+ cell expansion on flow cytometry. Sequenced sample: sorted CD4+, CD8+, or CD8+CD57+ T cells (not recorded which) from PBMCs. Source of these receptors: a human donor with aplastic anemia.

The chain links TRBV2 to TRBJ1-3; D gene uncertain. The CDR3 covers 12 residues. CDR1 is SNHLY and CDR2 is FYNNEI in the germline V gene. The V gene lost 6 bases and the J gene lost 4 bases, with 7 bases spanning the gap. The CDR3 loop is CASRTSGNTIYF. The CDR3 bases are TGTGCCAGCAGGACGAGCGGAAACACCATATATTTT.

The J gene is TRBJ2-1, the V gene TRBV27; D is unresolved. V lost 4 bases and J lost 16, with 14 bases in between. Germline V gene lookup returns CDR1 MNHEY and CDR2 SMNVEV (reference sequence). CDR3 length equals 11 residues. The CDR3 loop reads CASSSALVSFF. The DNA of the CDR3 is TGTGCCAGCAGTTCGGCATTGGTTAGCTTCTTC.